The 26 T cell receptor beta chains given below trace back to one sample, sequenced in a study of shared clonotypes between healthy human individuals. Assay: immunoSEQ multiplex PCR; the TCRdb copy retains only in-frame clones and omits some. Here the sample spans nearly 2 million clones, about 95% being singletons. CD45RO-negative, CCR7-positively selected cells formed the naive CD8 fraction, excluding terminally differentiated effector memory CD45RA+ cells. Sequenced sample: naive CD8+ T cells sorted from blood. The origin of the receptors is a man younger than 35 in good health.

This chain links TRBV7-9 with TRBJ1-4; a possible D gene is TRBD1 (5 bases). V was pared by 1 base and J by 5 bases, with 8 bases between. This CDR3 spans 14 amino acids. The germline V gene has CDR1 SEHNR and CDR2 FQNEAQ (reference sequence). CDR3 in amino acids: CASSLEGRNEKLFF. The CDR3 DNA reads TGTGCCAGCAGCTTAGAGGGACGGAATGAAAAACTGTTTTTT.

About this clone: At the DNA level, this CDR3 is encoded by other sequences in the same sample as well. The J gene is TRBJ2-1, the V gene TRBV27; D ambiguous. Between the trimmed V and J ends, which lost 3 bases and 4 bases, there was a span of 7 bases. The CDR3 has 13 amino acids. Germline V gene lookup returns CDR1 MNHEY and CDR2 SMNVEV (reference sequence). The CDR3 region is CASSFGTYNEQFF. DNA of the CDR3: TGTGCCAGCAGTTTCGGCACTTACAATGAGCAGTTCTTC.

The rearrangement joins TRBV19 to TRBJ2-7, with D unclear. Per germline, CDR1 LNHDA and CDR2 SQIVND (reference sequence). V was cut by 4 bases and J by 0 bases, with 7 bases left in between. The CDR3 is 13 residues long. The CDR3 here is CASSSQLSYEQYF. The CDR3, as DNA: TGTGCCAGTAGTAGCCAGCTCTCCTACGAGCAGTACTTC.

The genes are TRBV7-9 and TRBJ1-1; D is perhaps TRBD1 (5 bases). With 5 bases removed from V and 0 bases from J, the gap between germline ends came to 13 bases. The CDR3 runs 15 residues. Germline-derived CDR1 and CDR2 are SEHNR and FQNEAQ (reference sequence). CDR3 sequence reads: CASSPRGSMNTEAFF. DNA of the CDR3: TGTGCCAGCAGCCCCCGGGGGTCCATGAACACTGAAGCTTTCTTT. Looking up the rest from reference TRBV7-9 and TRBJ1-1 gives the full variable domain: DTGVSQNPRHKITKRGQNVTFRCDPISEHNRLYWYRQTLGQGPEFLTYFQNEAQLEKSRLLSDRFSAERPKGSFSTLEIQRTEQGDSAMYLCASSPRGSMNTEAFFGQGTRLTVV.

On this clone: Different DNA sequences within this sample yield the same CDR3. CDR3 in DNA: TGCGCCAGCAGCGAAAGGGCAGGGGGCTCCTACGAGCAGTACTTC. The encoded protein is CASSERAGGSYEQYF. The V call is TRBV4-1, the J call TRBJ2-7; the match to TRBD1 covers 7 bases. The germline V gene encodes CDR1 MGHRA and CDR2 YSYEKL. V dropped 5 bases and J dropped 0; count of bases not matched to a gene: 7. The CDR3 is made up of 15 amino acids.

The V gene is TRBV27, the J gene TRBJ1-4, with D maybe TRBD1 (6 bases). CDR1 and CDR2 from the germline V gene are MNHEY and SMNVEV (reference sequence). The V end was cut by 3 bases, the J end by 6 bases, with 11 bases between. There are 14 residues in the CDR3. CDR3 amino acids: CASSFSGAYEKLFF. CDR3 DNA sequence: TGTGCCAGCAGTTTTTCGGGGGCGTATGAAAAACTGTTTTTT. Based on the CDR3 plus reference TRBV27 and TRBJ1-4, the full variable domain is EAQVTQNPRYLITVTGKKLTVTCSQNMNHEYMSWYRQDPGLGLRQIYYSMNVEVTDKGDVPEGYKVSRKEKRNFPLILESPSPNQTSLYFCASSFSGAYEKLFFGSGTQLSVL.

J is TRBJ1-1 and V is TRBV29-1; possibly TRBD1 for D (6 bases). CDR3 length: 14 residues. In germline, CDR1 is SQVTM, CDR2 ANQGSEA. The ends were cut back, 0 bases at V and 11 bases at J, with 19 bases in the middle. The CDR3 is CSVEDGTQGPAAFF. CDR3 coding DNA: TGCAGCGTTGAAGACGGGACCCAGGGGCCGGCGGCTTTCTTT.

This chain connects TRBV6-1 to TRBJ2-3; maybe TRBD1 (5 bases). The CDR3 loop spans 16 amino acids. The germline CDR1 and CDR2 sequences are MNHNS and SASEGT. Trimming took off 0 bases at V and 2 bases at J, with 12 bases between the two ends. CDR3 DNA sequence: TGTGCCAGCAGTGAAGCGGGGCTGGGCTACACAGATACGCAGTATTTT. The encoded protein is CASSEAGLGYTDTQYF.

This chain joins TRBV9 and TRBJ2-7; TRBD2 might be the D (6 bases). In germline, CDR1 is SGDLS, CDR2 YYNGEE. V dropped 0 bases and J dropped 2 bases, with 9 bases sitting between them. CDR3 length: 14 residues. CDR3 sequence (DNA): TGTGCCAGCAGCGTAGCGCCGGGAGCCTACGAGCAGTACTTC. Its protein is CASSVAPGAYEQYF. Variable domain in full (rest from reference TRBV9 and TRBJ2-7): DSGVTQTPKHLITATGQRVTLRCSPRSGDLSVYWYQQSLDQGLQFLIQYYNGEERAKGNILERFSAQQFPDLHSELNLSSLELGDSALYFCASSVAPGAYEQYFGPGTRLTVT.

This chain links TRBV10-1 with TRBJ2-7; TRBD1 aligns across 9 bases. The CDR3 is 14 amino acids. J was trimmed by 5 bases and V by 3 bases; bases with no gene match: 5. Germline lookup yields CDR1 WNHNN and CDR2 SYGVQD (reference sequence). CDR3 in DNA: TGCGCCAGCAGTGACACAGGGGGCTCGGACGAGCAGTACTTC. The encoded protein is CASSDTGGSDEQYF.

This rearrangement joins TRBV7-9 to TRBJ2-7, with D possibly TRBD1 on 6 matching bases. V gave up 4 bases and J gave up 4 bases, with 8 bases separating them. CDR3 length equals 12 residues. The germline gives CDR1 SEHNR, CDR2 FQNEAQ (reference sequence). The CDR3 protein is CASSSGQYEQYF. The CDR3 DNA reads TGTGCCAGCAGCTCCGGACAGTACGAGCAGTACTTC.

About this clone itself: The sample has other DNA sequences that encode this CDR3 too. The DNA of the CDR3 is TGTGCCAGCAGTTACCGTGGGGCTGAAGCTTTCTTT. Residues: CASSYRGAEAFF. V and J are TRBV6-5 and TRBJ1-1; D call uncertain. Germline-derived CDR1 and CDR2 are MNHEY and SVGAGI. The CDR3 contains 12 residues. Trimming left V 2 bases short and J 6 bases short, with 7 bases between.

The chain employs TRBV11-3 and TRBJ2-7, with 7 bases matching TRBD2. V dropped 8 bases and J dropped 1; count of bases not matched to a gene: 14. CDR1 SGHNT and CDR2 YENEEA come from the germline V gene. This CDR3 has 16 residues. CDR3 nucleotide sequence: TGTGCCAGCCGCCTACGCCAGGGAGGGTGGTCCTACGAGCAGTACTTC. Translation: CASRLRQGGWSYEQYF.

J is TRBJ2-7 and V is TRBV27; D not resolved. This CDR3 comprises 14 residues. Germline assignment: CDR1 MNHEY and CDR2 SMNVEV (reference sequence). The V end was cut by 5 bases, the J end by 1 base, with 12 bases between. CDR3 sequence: CASSPNPVSYEQYF. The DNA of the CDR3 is TGTGCCAGCAGTCCCAACCCCGTGTCCTACGAGCAGTACTTC.

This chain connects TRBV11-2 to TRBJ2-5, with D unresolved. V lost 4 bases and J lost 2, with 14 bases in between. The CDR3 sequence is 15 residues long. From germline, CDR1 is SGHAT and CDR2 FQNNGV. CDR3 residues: CASSSLAVLQETQYF. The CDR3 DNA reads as TGTGCCAGCAGCTCCCTCGCCGTGTTGCAAGAGACCCAGTACTTC.

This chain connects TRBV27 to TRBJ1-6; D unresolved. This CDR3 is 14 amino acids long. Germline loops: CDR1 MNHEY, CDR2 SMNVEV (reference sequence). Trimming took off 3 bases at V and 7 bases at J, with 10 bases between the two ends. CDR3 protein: CASSFQSGNSPLHF. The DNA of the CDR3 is TGTGCCAGCAGTTTCCAGAGCGGAAATTCACCCCTCCACTTT.

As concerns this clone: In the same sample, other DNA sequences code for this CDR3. CDR3 protein: CASSLEASGDYNEQFF. CDR3 nucleotide sequence: TGCGCCAGCAGCTTGGAGGCTAGCGGGGACTACAATGAGCAGTTCTTC. V usage is TRBV5-1 and J usage is TRBJ2-1, with TRBD2 identical over 9 bases. The V gene's germline CDR1 is SGHRS and CDR2 YFSETQ. V gave up 0 bases and J gave up 3 bases; unmatched junction bases: 4. CDR3 length equals 16 residues.

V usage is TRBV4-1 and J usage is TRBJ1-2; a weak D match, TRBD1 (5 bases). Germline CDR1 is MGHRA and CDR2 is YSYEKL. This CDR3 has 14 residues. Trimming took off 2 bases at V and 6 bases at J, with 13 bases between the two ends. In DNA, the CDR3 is TGCGCCAGCAGCCAATTCGACGGGGGGAATGGCTACACCTTC. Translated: CASSQFDGGNGYTF.

As DNA, the CDR3 is TGTGCCAGCAGTTTTATGGGCACACAGGGGGCTGGCAATCAGCCCCAGCATTTT. Translation: CASSFMGTQGAGNQPQHF. This chain connects TRBV27 to TRBJ1-5; 9 nucleotides agree with TRBD1. The CDR3 runs to 18 residues. Germline values: CDR1 MNHEY, CDR2 SMNVEV (reference sequence). V was pared by 3 bases and J by 2 bases, with 11 bases of the junction left unmatched.

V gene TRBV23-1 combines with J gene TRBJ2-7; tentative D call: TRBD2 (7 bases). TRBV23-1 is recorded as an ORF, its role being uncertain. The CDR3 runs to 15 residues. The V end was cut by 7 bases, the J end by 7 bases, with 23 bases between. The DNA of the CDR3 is TGCGCCAGCACCCAGGGGAGGGCCTGTCCCCCGGAGCAGTACTTC. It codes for CASTQGRACPPEQYF.

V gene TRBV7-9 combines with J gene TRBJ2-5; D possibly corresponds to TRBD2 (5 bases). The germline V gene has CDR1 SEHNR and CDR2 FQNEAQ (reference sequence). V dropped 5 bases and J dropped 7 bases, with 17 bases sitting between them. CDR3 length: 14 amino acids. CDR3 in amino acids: CASSPPTERGTQYF. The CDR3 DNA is TGTGCCAGCAGCCCCCCGACGGAACGGGGGACCCAGTACTTC.

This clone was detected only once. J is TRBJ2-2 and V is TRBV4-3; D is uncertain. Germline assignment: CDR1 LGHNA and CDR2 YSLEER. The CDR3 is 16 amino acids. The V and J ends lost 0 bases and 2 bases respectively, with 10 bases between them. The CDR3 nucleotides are TGCGCCAGCAGCCAAGATGGGCTAGAAAACACCGGGGAGCTGTTTTTT. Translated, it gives CASSQDGLENTGELFF.

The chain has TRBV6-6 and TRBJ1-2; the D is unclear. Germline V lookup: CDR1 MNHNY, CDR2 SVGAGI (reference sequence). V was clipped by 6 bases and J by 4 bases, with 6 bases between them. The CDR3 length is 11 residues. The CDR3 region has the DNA TGTGCCAGCAGAGATCTCTATGGCTACACCTTC. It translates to CASRDLYGYTF.

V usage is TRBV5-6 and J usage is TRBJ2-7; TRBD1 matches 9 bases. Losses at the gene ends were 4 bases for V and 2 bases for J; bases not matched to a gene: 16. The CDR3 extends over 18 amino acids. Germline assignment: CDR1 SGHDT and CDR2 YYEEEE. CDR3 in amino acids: CASSTTGGSRYSTYEQYF. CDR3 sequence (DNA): TGTGCCAGCAGCACGACAGGGGGAAGTCGCTATAGTACCTACGAGCAGTACTTC.

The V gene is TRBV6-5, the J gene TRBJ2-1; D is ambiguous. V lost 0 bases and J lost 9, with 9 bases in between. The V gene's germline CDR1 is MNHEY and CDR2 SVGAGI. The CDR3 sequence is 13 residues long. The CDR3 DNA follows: TGTGCCAGCAGTTACTCGAATGTCGGTGAGCAGTTCTTC. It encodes CASSYSNVGEQFF.

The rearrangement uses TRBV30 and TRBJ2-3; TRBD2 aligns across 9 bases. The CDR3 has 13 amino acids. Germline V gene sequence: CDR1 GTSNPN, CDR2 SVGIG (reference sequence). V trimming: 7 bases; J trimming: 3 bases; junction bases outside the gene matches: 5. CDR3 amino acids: CASLAGSTDTQYF. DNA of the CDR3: TGTGCCTCCCTAGCGGGATCGACAGATACGCAGTATTTT.